The sequence of this T cell receptor (beta chain) was determined in a study of early stage breast cancer tumors (dated by TCRdb to 2016 to 2017). Background for the entire study: Of the 15 to 20 invasive breast tumors, about 13 were found to be estrogen receptor-positive, progesterone receptor-positive and HER2-negative. On average, each sample had 9 to 10-fold read coverage. Of the roughly 12 ER+/PR+/HER2- tumors, eight were classified as invasive ductal carcinomas and four as invasive lobular carcinomas. Across all samples, 2,651,842 templates representing about 1,100,000 unique clonotypes were detected.

As regards this clone: Its antigen is unknown. No much larger clone is present one base from it, and per-base qualities are unavailable.

Every sample was amplified as two independent genomic DNA replicates, using 0.5 ug for blood and approximately 1.5 ug for tumor or normal breast. TCRB sequencing of genomic DNA was carried out with the ImmunoSeq Intro kit according to the manufacturer's instructions. The multiplex PCR ran for 25 to 35 cycles using proprietary primers and spike-in control sequences for absolute quantification. Single-end 150-bp reads were used to sequence an 87-bp fragment spanning the CDR3 and the flanking V and J genes. Each lane of an Illumina MiSeq running version 3.0 chemistry carried seven multiplexed samples, with two replicates apiece. The original methods were these. Raw data were processed by the vendor's proprietary pipeline, with both replicates merged into one result per sample. Clonotypes were defined as productive rearrangements sharing the V-gene family, CDR3 amino acid sequence and J-gene segment. Clonality was calculated as 1 minus the normalized Shannon entropy (Pielou evenness) of TCRB abundances. To estimate T cell density, the total number of templates was divided by the number of input cells, which was inferred from the amount of DNA input. Recon with default parameters was used to estimate total repertoire diversity and clonality. A clonotype counted as tumor-enriched if its abundance in tumor exceeded 0.1% and was at least 32-fold higher than its abundance in normal breast. The table was pulled from immuneACCESS by TCRdb, which kept in-frame rearrangements only. Such tables lose some clones; where checked, under half of the loss comes from unresolved V genes, and the rest has no known cause. The V and J calls and clone size come from that table; D and trimming were worked out from the DNA. This sample comprises about 21,000 clones, about three quarters of them detected only once. Roughly a quarter of the sample rests with the top ten.

The CDR3 starts with the cysteine, ends with the phenylalanine, and has 15 residues. Solely the CDR3 DNA is kept, with 45 bases framed from the first base. V drops 6 bases and J drops 0 bases, leaving 9 bases in between. The germline V gene gives CDR1 as SGHVS and CDR2 as FNYEAQ. Study-wide findings and limitations: Because the cohort was small, a breakdown by tumor subtype could not be done. Bulk genomic DNA sequencing of unsorted cells missed chain pairing and functional markers such as CD4, CD8 and FOXP3. About 2.5-fold higher T cell density and higher clonality were observed in tumors than in adjacent normal breast tissue. Enriched TCRB sequences shared across patients were mostly commonly generated sequences, unlikely to play an important role in the tumor microenvironment. Repertoires from blood resembled normal breast more closely than tumor, and using blood as a reference for each tissue separated tumor from normal in about 90% of the 16 patients.

The study profiled bulk TCR beta-chain repertoires in matched peripheral blood, tumor and adjacent normal breast tissue taken from around 15 patients with early-stage breast cancer. Before surgery, roughly 5-11 mL of whole blood was collected in EDTA tubes and processed within 2 hours. Ficoll-Paque centrifugation in SepMate-50 tubes was used to isolate peripheral blood mononuclear cells. PBMCs were cryopreserved in aliquots of about 2 to 4 million cells in about 90% FBS with around 10% DMSO and kept in liquid nitrogen. The Qiagen AllPrep DNA/RNA Mini kit was used for genomic DNA extraction. The sample comprised blood. This TCR derives from a person aged 55-75 years with breast cancer. The sequence links TRBV7-6 to TRBJ2-6; 5 matching bases give a weak D call of TRBD1. DNA sequence: TGTGCCAGCAGTCCAGGGTTCTCTGGGGCCAACGTCCTGACTTTC. The encoded protein is CASSPGFSGANVLTF.